The entry below describes one TCR beta chain. Its antigen is as yet unknown. This sample was included in a study of graft-versus-host responses after intestinal transplantation. Some clones are missing from TCRdb's copy, which holds only in-frame ones; the method was immunoSEQ multiplex PCR. The sample includes about 85,000 clones, roughly 87% of them seen just once. This CDR3 contains 15 residues. Germline assignment: CDR1 SGHKS and CDR2 YYEKEE (reference sequence). Trimming removed 0 bases from V and 1 base from J, with 8 bases in between. Sequences were derived from unstimulated CD8+ T cells sorted from spleen or lymph node cells, sampled before intestinal transplant. This TCR was sampled from a human donor who received an intestinal transplant. J is TRBJ1-5 and V is TRBV5-5; D perhaps matches TRBD1 (6 bases). CDR3 coding DNA: TGTGCCAGCAGCTTGGGACAGGTCAGCAATCAGCCCCAGCATTTT. It specifies CASSLGQVSNQPQHF.